The following is a T cell receptor beta chain sequence with its context. Its antigen is undetermined. Sequence at one end of the junction differs from germline and may be a read error. These data are taken from a study of CD8+CD57+ T cells in acquired aplastic anemia. Across the study: The average for DNA from sorted CD4+ and CD8+ cells was roughly 3 ug.

Genomic DNA templated the TCR beta VDJ and CDR3 profiling. One entry per CDR3 protein results from TCRdb running MiXCR on the reads. The data show around 250,000 distinct CDR3 sequences, about 80% seen once. The authors sequenced patients whose flow cytometry had shown CD8+CD57+ cell expansion. Findings and limits, study-wide: No significant patient-versus-control difference appeared in CD8+ Simpson's diversity.

This TCR came from a human donor with aplastic anemia. Sequenced sample: sorted CD4+, CD8+, or CD8+CD57+ T cells (not recorded which) from PBMCs.

CDR3 sequence (DNA): TGTGCCAGCAGTATAGCTAGAGGAGCCGACAATGAGCATTTCTTC. Translation: CASSIARGADNEHFF. This chain connects TRBV7-8 to TRBJ2-1; D is uncertain. CDR1 and CDR2 (germline): SGHVS, FQNEAQ. The CDR3 loop spans 15 amino acids.